Below, one TCR beta chain is given with its context. With V trimmed by 1 base and J by 4 bases, 5 bases remained unmatched. Germline V CDR1 and CDR2: SGHNT, YYREEE (reference sequence). The CDR3 sequence is 16 residues long. The source of the sample is a study of cytomegalovirus exposure and HLA in healthy donors. Study information: Earlier results showed 90 million to 120 million unique TCR beta sequences derived from approximately 170 million T cells.

A multiplex PCR was run with 60 Vbeta primers and 13 Jbeta primers. Profiled with immunoSEQ multiplex PCR; TCRdb holds only in-frame clones, not every one. The data hold some 77,000 clones, with approximately 71% observed a single time. This chain connects TRBV5-4 to TRBJ1-2; 12 bases are shared with TRBD1. Source material: PBMCs. The source of this sequence is a woman aged 40 to 50 in good health and CMV-seronegative. This CDR3 reads CASSLYGTGGSYGYTF. Written as DNA, the CDR3 is TGTGCCAGCAGCTTGTACGGGACAGGGGGCTCCTATGGCTACACCTTC.